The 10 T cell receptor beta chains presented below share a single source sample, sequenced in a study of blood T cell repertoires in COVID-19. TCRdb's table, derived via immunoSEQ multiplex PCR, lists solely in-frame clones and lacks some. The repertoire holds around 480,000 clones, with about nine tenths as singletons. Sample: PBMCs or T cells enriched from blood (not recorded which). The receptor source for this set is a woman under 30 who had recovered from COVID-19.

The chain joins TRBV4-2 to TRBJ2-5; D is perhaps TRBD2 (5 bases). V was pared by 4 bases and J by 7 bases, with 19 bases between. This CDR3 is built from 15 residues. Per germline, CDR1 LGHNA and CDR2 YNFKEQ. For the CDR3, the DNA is TGTGCCAGCAGCCTTGATCCTGACGGGGTGATGACCCAGTACTTC. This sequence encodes CASSLDPDGVMTQYF.

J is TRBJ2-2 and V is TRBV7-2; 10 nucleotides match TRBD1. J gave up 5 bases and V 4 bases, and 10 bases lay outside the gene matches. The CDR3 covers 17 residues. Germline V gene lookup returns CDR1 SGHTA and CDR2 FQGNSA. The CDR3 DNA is TGTGCCAGCAGCTCAGACAGGGGGCTCTGGAGGACCGGGGAGCTGTTTTTT. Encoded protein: CASSSDRGLWRTGELFF.

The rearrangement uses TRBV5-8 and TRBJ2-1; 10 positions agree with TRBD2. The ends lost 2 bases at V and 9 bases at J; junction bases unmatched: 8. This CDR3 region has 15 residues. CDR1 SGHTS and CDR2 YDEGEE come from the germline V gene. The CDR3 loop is CASSLNSGGSSEQFF. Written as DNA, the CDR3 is TGTGCCAGCAGCTTAAATAGCGGGGGGTCCAGTGAGCAGTTCTTC.

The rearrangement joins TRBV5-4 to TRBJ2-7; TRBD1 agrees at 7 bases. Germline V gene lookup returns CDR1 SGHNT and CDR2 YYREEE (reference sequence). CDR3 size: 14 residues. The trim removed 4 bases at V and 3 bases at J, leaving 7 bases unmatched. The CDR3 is CASSLIGQDYEQYF. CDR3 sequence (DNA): TGTGCCAGCAGCCTAATCGGACAGGACTACGAGCAGTACTTC.

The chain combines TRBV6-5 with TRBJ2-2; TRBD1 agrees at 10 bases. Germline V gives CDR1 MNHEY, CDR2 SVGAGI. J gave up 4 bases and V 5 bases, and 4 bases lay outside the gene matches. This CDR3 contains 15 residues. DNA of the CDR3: TGTGCCAGCAGTCGGACAGGGGGTATCACCGGGGAGCTGTTTTTT. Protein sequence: CASSRTGGITGELFF.

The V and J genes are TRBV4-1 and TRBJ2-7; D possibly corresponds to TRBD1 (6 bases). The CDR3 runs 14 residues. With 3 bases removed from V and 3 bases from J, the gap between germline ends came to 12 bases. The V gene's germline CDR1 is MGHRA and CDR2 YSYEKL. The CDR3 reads CASSQVKGGYEQYF. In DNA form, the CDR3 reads TGCGCCAGCAGCCAGGTAAAAGGGGGCTACGAGCAGTACTTC.

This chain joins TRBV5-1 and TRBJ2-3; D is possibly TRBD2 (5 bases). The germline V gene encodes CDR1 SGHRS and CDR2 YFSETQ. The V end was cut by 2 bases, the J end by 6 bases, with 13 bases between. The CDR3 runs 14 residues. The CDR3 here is CASSLNRRGDTQYF. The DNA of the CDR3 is TGCGCCAGCAGCTTAAATAGGAGAGGGGATACGCAGTATTTT.

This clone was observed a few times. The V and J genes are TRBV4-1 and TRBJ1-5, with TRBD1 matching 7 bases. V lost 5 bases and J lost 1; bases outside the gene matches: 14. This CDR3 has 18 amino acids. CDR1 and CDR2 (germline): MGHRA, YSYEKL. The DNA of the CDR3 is TGCGCCAGCAGCACCGGAGGGAGACAGGGTTGGAGCAATCAGCCCCAGCATTTT. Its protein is CASSTGGRQGWSNQPQHF.

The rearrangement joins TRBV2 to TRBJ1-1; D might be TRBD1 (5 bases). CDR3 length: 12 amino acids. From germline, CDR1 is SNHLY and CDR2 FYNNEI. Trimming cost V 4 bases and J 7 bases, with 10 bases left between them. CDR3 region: CASSVGRVEAFF. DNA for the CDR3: TGTGCCAGCAGTGTGGGGCGCGTTGAAGCTTTCTTT.

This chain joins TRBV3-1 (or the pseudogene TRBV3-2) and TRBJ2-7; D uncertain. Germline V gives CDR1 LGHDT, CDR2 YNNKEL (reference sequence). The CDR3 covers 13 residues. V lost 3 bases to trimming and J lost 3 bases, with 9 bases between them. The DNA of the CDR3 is TGTGCCAGCAGCCACAGGAATCTCTACGAGCAGTACTTC. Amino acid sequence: CASSHRNLYEQYF.